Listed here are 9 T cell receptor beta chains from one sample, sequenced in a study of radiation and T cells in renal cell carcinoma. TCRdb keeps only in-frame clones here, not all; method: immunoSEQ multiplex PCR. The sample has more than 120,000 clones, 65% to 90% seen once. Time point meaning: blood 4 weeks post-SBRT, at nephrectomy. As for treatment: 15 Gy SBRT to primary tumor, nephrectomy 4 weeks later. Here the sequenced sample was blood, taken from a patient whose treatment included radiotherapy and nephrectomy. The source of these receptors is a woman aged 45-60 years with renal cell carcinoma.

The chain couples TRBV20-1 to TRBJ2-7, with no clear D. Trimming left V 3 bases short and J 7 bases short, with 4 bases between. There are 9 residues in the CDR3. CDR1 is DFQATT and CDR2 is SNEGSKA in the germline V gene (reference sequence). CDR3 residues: CSASWEQYF. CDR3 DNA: TGCAGTGCTAGTTGGGAGCAGTACTTC.

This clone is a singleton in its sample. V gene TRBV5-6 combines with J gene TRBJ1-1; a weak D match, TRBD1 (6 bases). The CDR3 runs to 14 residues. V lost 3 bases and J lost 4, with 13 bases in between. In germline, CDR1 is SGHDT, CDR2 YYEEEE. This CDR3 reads CASSSYREGTEAFF. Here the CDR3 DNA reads TGTGCCAGCAGCTCGTACAGGGAGGGCACTGAAGCTTTCTTT. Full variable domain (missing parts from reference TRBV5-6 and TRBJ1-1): DAGVTQSPTHLIKTRGQQVTLRCSPKSGHDTVSWYQQALGQGPQFIFQYYEEEERQRGNFPDRFSGHQFPNYSSELNVNALLLGDSALYLCASSSYREGTEAFFGQGTRLTVV.

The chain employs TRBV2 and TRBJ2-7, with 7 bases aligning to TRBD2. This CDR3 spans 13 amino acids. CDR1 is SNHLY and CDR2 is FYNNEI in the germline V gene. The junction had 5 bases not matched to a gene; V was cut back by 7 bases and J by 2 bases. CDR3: CASMIAGTYEQYF. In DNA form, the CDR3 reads TGTGCCAGCATGATAGCGGGTACCTACGAGCAGTACTTC.

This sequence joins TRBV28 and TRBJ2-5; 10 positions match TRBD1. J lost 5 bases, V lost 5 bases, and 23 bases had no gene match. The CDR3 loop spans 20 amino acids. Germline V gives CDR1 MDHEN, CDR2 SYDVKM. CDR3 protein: CASSTSTGGEGRGKIETQYF. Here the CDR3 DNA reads TGTGCCAGCAGTACCTCGACAGGGGGCGAAGGCAGGGGAAAAATTGAGACCCAGTACTTC.

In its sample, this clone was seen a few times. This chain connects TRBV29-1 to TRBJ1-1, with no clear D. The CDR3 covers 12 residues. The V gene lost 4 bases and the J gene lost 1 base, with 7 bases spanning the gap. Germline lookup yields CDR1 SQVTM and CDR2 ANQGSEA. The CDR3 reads CSVGGRNTEAFF. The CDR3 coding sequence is TGCAGCGTTGGAGGCAGGAACACTGAAGCTTTCTTT.

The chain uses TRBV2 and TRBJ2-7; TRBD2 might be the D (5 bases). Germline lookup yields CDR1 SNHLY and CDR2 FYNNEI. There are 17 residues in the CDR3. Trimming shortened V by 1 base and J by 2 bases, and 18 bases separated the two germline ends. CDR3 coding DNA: TGTGCCAGCAGTGAAGATTTTTTCGGGATCCCGCCCTACGAGCAGTACTTC. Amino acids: CASSEDFFGIPPYEQYF.

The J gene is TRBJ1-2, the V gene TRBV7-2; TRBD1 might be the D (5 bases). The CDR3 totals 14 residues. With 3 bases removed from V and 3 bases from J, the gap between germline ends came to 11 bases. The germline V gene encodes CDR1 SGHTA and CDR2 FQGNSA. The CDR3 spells CASSLTGTDYGYTF. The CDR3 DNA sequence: TGTGCCAGCAGCTTGACCGGGACGGACTATGGCTACACCTTC.

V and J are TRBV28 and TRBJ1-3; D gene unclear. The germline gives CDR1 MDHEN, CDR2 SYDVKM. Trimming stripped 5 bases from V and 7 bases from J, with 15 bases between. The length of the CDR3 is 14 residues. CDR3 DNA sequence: TGTGCCAGCAGTGCCCAGGCAGCCCGTAACACCATATATTTT. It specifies CASSAQAARNTIYF.

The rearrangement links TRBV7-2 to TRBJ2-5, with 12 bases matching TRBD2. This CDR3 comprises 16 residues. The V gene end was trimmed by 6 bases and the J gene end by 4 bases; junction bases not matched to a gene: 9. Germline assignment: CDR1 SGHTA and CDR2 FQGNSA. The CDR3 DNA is TGTGCCAGCAGTTTCCCGGGACTAGCGGGTGGAGAGACCCAGTACTTC. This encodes CASSFPGLAGGETQYF.